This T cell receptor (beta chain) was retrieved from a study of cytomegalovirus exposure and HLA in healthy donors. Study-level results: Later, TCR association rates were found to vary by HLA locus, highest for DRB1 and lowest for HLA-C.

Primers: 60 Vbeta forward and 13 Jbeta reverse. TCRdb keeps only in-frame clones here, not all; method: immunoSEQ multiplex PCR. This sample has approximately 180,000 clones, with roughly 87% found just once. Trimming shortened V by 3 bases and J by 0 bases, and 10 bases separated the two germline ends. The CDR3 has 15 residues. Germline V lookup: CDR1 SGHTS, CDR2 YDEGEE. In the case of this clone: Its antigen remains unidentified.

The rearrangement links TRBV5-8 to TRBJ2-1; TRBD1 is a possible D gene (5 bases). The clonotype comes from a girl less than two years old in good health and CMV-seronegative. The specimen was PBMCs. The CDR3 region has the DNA TGTGCCAGCAGCTACGGACATTTCTCCTACAATGAGCAGTTCTTC. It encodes CASSYGHFSYNEQFF.